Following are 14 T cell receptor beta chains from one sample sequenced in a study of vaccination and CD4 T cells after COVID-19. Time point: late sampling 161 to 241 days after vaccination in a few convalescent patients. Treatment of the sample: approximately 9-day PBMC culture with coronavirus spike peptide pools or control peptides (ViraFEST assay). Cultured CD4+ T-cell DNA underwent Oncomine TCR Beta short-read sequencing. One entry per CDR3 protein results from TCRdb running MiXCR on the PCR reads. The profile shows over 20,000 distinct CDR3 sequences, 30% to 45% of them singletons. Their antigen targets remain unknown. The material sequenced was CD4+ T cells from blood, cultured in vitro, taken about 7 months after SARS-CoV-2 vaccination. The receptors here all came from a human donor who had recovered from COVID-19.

Here the CDR3 reads CASLKSGRARDTQYF. Here the CDR3 DNA reads TGCGCCAGCCTCAAAAGCGGGAGGGCCCGTGATACGCAGTATTTT. The chain combines TRBV10-2 with TRBJ2-3; 10 nucleotides agree with TRBD2. The CDR3 covers 15 residues. V was clipped by 8 bases and J by 6 bases; unmatched bases: 11. The germline V gene has CDR1 WSHSY and CDR2 SAAADI.

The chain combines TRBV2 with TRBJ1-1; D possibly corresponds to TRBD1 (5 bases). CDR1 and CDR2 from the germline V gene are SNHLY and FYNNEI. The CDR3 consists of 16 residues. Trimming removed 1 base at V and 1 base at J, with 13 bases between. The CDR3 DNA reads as TGTGCCAGCAGTGAAGTCCAGGCCGGGGCGAACACTGAAGCTTTCTTT. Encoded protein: CASSEVQAGANTEAFF.

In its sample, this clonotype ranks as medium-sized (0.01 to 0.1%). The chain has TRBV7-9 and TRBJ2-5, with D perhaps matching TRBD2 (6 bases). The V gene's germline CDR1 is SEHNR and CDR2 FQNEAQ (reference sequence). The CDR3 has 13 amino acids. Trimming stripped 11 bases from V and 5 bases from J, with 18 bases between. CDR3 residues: CAASEEGRETQYF. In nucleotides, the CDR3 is TGTGCCGCTTCAGAGGAGGGACGGGAGACCCAGTACTTC.

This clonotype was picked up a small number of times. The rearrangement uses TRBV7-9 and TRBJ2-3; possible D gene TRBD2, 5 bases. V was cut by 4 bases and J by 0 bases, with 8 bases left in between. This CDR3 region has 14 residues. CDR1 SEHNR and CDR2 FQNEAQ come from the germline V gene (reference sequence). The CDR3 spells CASSYGSSTDTQYF. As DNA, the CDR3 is TGTGCCAGCAGCTATGGGAGTAGCACAGATACGCAGTATTTT.

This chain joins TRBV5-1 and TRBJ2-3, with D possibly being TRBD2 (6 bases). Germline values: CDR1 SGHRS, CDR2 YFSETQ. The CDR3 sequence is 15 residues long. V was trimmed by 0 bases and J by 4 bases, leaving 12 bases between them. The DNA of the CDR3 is TGCGCCAGCAGCTTGGAGGGCGGGGTGGCAGATACGCAGTATTTT. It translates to CASSLEGGVADTQYF.

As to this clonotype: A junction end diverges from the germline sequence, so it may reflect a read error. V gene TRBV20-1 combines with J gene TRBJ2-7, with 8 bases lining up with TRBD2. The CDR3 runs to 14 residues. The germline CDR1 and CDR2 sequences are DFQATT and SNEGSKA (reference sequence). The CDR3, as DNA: TGCAGTGCAAGAGCTCGACTAGCGAGCTACGAGCAGTACTTC. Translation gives CSARARLASYEQYF.

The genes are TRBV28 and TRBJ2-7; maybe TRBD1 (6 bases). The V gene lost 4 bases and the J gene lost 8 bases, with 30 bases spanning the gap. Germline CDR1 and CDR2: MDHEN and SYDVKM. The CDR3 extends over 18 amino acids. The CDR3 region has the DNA TGTGCCAGCAGTTCCCTCCGGGCCAGGTACAGGGATATTTTGAAGCAGTACTTC. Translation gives CASSSLRARYRDILKQYF.

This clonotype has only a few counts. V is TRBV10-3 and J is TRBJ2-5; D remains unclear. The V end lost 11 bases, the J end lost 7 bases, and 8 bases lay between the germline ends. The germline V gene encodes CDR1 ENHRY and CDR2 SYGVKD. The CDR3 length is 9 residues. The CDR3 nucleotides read TGTGCCGTTCAGCGGACCCAGTACTTC. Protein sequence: CAVQRTQYF.

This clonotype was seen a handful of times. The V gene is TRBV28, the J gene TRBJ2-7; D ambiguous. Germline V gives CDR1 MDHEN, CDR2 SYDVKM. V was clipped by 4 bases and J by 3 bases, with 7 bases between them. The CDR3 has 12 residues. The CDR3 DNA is TGTGCCAGCAGTTCCGGATTCTACGAGCAGTACTTC. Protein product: CASSSGFYEQYF.

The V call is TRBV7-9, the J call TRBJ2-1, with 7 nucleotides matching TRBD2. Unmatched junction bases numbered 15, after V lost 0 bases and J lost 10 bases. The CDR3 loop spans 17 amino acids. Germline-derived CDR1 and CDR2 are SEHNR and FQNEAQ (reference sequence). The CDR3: CASSLAPAGVGHREQFF. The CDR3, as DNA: TGTGCCAGCAGCTTAGCCCCCGCGGGGGTAGGTCATCGGGAGCAGTTCTTC.

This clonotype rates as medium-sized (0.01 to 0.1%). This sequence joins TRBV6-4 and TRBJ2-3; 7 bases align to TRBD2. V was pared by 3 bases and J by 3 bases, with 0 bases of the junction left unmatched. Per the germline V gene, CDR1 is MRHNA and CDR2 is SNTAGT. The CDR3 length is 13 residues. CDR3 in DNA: TGTGCCAGCAGTGAGCGGGAGACAGATACGCAGTATTTT. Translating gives CASSERETDTQYF.

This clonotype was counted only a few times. DNA of the CDR3: TGCGCCAGCAGTCTGCGTCCCGACAATGAGCAGTTCTTC. Its protein product is CASSLRPDNEQFF. The genes are TRBV5-1 and TRBJ2-1; no firm D call. The germline V gene encodes CDR1 SGHRS and CDR2 YFSETQ. CDR3 length: 13 amino acids. V was trimmed by 5 bases and J by 5 bases, leaving 11 bases between them.

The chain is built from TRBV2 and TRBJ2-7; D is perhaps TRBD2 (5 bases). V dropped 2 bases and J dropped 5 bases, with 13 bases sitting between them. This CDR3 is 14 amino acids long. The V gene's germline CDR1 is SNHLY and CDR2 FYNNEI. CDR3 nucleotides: TGTGCCAGCAGTGAATTTCGGGGTGGGGACGAGCAGTACTTC. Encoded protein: CASSEFRGGDEQYF.

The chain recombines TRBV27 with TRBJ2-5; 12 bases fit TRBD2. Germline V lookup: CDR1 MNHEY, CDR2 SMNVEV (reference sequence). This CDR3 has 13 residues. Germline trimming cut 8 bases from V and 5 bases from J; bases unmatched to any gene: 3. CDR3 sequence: CASWGLAGETQYF. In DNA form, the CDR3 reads TGTGCCAGCTGGGGACTAGCGGGTGAGACCCAGTACTTC.